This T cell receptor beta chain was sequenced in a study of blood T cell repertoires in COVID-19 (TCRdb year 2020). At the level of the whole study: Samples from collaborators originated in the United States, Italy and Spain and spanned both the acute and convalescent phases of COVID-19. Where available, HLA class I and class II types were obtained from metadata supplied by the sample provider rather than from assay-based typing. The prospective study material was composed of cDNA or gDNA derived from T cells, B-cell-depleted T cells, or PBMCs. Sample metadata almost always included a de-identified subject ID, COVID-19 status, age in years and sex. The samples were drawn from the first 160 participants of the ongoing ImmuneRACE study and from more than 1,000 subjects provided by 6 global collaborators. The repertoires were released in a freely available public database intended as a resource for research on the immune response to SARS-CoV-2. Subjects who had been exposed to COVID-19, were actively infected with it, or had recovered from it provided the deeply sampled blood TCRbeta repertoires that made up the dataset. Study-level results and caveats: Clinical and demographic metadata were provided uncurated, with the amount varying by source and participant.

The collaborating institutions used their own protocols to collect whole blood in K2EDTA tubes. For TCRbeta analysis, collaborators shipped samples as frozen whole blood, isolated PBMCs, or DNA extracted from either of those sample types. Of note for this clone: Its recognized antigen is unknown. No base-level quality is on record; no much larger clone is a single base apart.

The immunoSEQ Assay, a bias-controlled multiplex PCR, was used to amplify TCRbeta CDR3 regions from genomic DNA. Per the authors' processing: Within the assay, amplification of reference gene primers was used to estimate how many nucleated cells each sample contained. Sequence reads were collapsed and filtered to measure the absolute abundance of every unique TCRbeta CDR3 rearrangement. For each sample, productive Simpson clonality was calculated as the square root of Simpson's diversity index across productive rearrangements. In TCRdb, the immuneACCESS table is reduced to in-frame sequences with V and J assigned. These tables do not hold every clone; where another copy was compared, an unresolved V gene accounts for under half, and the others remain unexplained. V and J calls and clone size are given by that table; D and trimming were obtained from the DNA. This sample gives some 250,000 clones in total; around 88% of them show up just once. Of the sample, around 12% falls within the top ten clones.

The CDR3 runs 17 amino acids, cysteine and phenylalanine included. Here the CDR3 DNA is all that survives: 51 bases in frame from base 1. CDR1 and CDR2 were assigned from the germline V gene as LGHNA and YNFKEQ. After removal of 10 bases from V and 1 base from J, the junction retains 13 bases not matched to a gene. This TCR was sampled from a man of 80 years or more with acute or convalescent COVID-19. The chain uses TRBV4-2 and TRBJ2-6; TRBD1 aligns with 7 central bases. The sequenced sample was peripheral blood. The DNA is TGTGCCACATCAACTACAGGGGTTGGATCTGGGGCCAACGTCCTGACTTTC. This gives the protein CATSTTGVGSGANVLTF.